Presented here are 20 T cell receptor beta chains from one specimen sequenced in a study of cytomegalovirus exposure and HLA in healthy donors. The repertoire was sequenced with immunoSEQ multiplex PCR; TCRdb's copy has only in-frame clones and lacks some. The sample has over 200,000 clones, roughly 87% seen once. The sample taken for sequencing was PBMCs. These receptors all stem from a woman between 25 and 40 years old in good health and CMV-seronegative.

This clone was seen only once. The rearrangement joins TRBV9 to TRBJ1-2, with 7 bases that match TRBD1. V lost 1 base and J lost 2; bases outside the gene matches: 2. The germline CDR1 and CDR2 sequences are SGDLS and YYNGEE. The CDR3 length is 14 residues. CDR3 DNA sequence: TGTGCCAGCAGCGTATCGGGACAGAACTATGGCTACACCTTC. This encodes CASSVSGQNYGYTF. Supplemented by reference TRBV9 and TRBJ1-2, the full variable domain reads DSGVTQTPKHLITATGQRVTLRCSPRSGDLSVYWYQQSLDQGLQFLIQYYNGEERAKGNILERFSAQQFPDLHSELNLSSLELGDSALYFCASSVSGQNYGYTFGSGTRLTVV.

The chain joins TRBV7-8 to TRBJ2-2; no firm D call. Per germline, CDR1 SGHVS and CDR2 FQNEAQ. The CDR3 spans 16 residues. Trimming left V 1 base short and J 1 base short, with 10 bases between. CDR3 in amino acids: CASSLGSGVNTGELFF. DNA of the CDR3: TGTGCCAGCAGCTTAGGCTCTGGGGTGAACACCGGGGAGCTGTTTTTT.

The chain employs TRBV28 and TRBJ2-1, with D perhaps being TRBD1 or TRBD2 (5 bases each). Germline lookup yields CDR1 MDHEN and CDR2 SYDVKM. Trimming took 3 bases from V and 6 from J, leaving 18 bases between them. The CDR3 runs 16 residues. CDR3 sequence: CASSLGLALDINEQFF. The CDR3 DNA sequence: TGTGCCAGCAGTTTGGGGCTAGCCCTAGATATCAATGAGCAGTTCTTC.

The chain employs TRBV9 and TRBJ2-7; perhaps D is TRBD1 or TRBD2 (5 bases each). V lost 4 bases and J 6 bases, leaving 17 bases between the germline ends. Germline lookup yields CDR1 SGDLS and CDR2 YYNGEE. CDR3 length equals 14 residues. As DNA, the CDR3 is TGTGCCAGCAGCAGAGAAGGGACCCCAGCCGAGCAGTACTTC. It yields the protein CASSREGTPAEQYF.

V usage is TRBV28 and J usage is TRBJ1-2; D gene uncertain. Trimming took off 7 bases at V and 1 base at J, with 16 bases between the two ends. This CDR3 region has 15 residues. Looked up from germline, CDR1 is MDHEN and CDR2 is SYDVKM. This CDR3 reads CASTDPRAFNYGYTF. The CDR3 DNA follows: TGTGCCAGCACCGACCCACGGGCCTTTAACTATGGCTACACCTTC.

The V and J genes are TRBV6-6 and TRBJ1-2; D may be TRBD1 (5 bases). With 2 bases removed from V and 4 bases from J, the gap between germline ends came to 11 bases. The CDR3 loop spans 14 amino acids. Germline loops: CDR1 MNHNY, CDR2 SVGAGI (reference sequence). CDR3 DNA sequence: TGTGCCAGCAGTTACACGGGACCGAGCTATGGCTACACCTTC. This codes for CASSYTGPSYGYTF.

The rearrangement links TRBV5-1 to TRBJ1-4, with a possible D match to TRBD1 (5 bases). CDR1 SGHRS and CDR2 YFSETQ come from the germline V gene. V was trimmed by 4 bases and J by 1 base, leaving 8 bases between them. CDR3 size: 14 residues. As DNA, the CDR3 is TGCGCCAGCAGCCCGACAGTAACTAATGAAAAACTGTTTTTT. It encodes CASSPTVTNEKLFF.

The chain couples TRBV5-1 to TRBJ2-1, with 11 positions matching TRBD1. With 4 bases clipped from V and 2 bases from J, the junction kept 8 bases outside the gene matches. Germline CDR1 SGHRS, CDR2 YFSETQ. CDR3 length: 17 amino acids. This chain's CDR3 is CASSPPGQGAAYNEQFF. The CDR3 nucleotides are TGCGCCAGCAGCCCTCCCGGACAGGGGGCGGCCTACAATGAGCAGTTCTTC.

The rearrangement joins TRBV7-6 to TRBJ1-1; D gene unclear. Trimming removed 4 bases from V and 7 bases from J, with 13 bases in between. CDR1 and CDR2 (germline): SGHVS, FNYEAQ. The CDR3 length is 13 residues. CDR3 in amino acids: CASSYRRDGEAFF. CDR3 in DNA: TGTGCCAGCAGCTACCGGCGGGATGGTGAAGCTTTCTTT.

This clone was detected once. The chain employs TRBV27 and TRBJ2-5, with D perhaps matching TRBD2 (5 bases). V gave up 4 bases and J gave up 9 bases, with 15 bases separating them. The CDR3 spans 13 residues. Germline V CDR1 and CDR2: MNHEY, SMNVEV (reference sequence). CDR3 residues: CASSSSVPGAQYF. CDR3 coding DNA: TGTGCCAGCAGTTCCTCCGTCCCCGGGGCCCAGTACTTC.

The chain joins TRBV28 to TRBJ2-7, with D possibly matching TRBD2 (6 bases). CDR1 is MDHEN and CDR2 is SYDVKM in the germline V gene. The length of the CDR3 is 18 residues. Trimming cost V 5 bases and J 0 bases, with 23 bases left between them. Written as DNA, the CDR3 is TGTGCCAGCAGTAAACCCCGGGACTTCTGGGGGACCTCCTACGAGCAGTACTTC. Translating it yields CASSKPRDFWGTSYEQYF. Complete variable domain (other parts from reference TRBV28 and TRBJ2-7): DVKVTQSSRYLVKRTGEKVFLECVQDMDHENMFWYRQDPGLGLRLIYFSYDVKMKEKGDIPEGYSVSREKKERFSLILESASTNQTSMYLCASSKPRDFWGTSYEQYFGPGTRLTVT.

This rearrangement joins TRBV28 to TRBJ2-7, with 8 nucleotides matching TRBD1. Per germline, CDR1 MDHEN and CDR2 SYDVKM. The CDR3 runs to 15 residues. The V segment lost 3 bases and the J segment 5 bases; nucleotides outside the gene matches: 9. CDR3 sequence (DNA): TGTGCCAGCAGTTTTCGGGGACAGGCTCGGGACGAGCAGTACTTC. It specifies CASSFRGQARDEQYF.

The genes are TRBV6-6 and TRBJ1-1; maybe TRBD1 (6 bases). CDR1 and CDR2 from the germline V gene are MNHNY and SVGAGI (reference sequence). Trimming shortened V by 8 bases and J by 0 bases, and 13 bases separated the two germline ends. The length of the CDR3 is 14 residues. Here the CDR3 reads CASGPGAMNTEAFF. In DNA form, the CDR3 reads TGTGCCAGCGGGCCAGGGGCGATGAACACTGAAGCTTTCTTT.

The chain joins TRBV4-1 to TRBJ2-7, with 7 positions matching TRBD2. V gave up 8 bases and J gave up 3 bases; unmatched junction bases: 7. From germline, CDR1 is MGHRA and CDR2 YSYEKL. The CDR3 consists of 13 residues. The CDR3 region has the DNA TGCGCCAGCTCCCTGGGAGGGGACTACGAGCAGTACTTC. It yields the protein CASSLGGDYEQYF.

Here the CDR3 DNA reads TGTGCCTGGAGCCCGACAGGGACCACTGAAGCTTTCTTT. It codes for CAWSPTGTTEAFF. The chain links TRBV30 to TRBJ1-1, with TRBD1 matching over 7 bases. The CDR3 totals 13 residues. Trimming removed 3 bases from V and 4 bases from J; junction bases left unmatched: 5. The germline V gene has CDR1 GTSNPN and CDR2 SVGIG (reference sequence).

The chain combines TRBV9 with TRBJ2-3; 9 nucleotides agree with TRBD2. The CDR3 runs 17 residues. V shed 3 bases and J 3 bases; nucleotides not matched to a gene: 11. CDR1 and CDR2 from the germline V gene are SGDLS and YYNGEE. The CDR3 nucleotides are TGTGCCAGCAGCGCGCGGGGTTTAGCGGGAGTGACAGATACGCAGTATTTT. This encodes CASSARGLAGVTDTQYF.

This clone was recorded a few times. V is TRBV2 and J is TRBJ1-5, with D uncertain. This CDR3 spans 17 amino acids. Trimming pared 0 bases from V and 0 bases from J, leaving 12 bases between. The germline gives CDR1 SNHLY, CDR2 FYNNEI. CDR3 sequence: CASSEAGRGYSNQPQHF. The CDR3 DNA reads as TGTGCCAGCAGTGAAGCGGGTAGAGGGTATAGCAATCAGCCCCAGCATTTT. The full variable domain, with the rest looked up from reference TRBV2 and TRBJ1-5, is EPEVTQTPSHQVTQMGQEVILRCVPISNHLYFYWYRQILGQKVEFLVSFYNNEISEKSEIFDDQFSVERPDGSNFTLKIRSTKLEDSAMYFCASSEAGRGYSNQPQHFGDGTRLSIL.

Here the CDR3 reads CASSEALHGTGGNEQYF. The DNA for the CDR3 is TGTGCCAGCAGTGAAGCGCTTCACGGGACAGGGGGCAACGAGCAGTACTTC. The V and J genes are TRBV2 and TRBJ2-7; TRBD1 agrees at 12 bases. J gave up 5 bases and V 0 bases, and 8 bases lay outside the gene matches. The CDR3 is 17 amino acids. Germline loops: CDR1 SNHLY, CDR2 FYNNEI.

The chain is built from TRBV11-3 and TRBJ1-1, with D perhaps matching TRBD1 (6 bases). Germline CDR1 SGHNT, CDR2 YENEEA. With 4 bases removed from V and 5 bases from J, the gap between germline ends came to 14 bases. This CDR3 region has 14 residues. This chain's CDR3 is CASSSQQGRTEAFF. CDR3 in DNA: TGTGCCAGCAGCTCTCAACAGGGTAGGACTGAAGCTTTCTTT.

This chain connects TRBV6-5 to TRBJ2-7; TRBD1 matches at 8 bases. Germline V CDR1 and CDR2: MNHEY, SVGAGI. After removal of 2 bases from V and 1 base from J, the junction contained 1 base not matched to a gene. The CDR3 extends over 14 amino acids. The CDR3 coding sequence is TGTGCCAGCAGTTACGGACAGGGATCCTACGAGCAGTACTTC. Encoded protein: CASSYGQGSYEQYF.